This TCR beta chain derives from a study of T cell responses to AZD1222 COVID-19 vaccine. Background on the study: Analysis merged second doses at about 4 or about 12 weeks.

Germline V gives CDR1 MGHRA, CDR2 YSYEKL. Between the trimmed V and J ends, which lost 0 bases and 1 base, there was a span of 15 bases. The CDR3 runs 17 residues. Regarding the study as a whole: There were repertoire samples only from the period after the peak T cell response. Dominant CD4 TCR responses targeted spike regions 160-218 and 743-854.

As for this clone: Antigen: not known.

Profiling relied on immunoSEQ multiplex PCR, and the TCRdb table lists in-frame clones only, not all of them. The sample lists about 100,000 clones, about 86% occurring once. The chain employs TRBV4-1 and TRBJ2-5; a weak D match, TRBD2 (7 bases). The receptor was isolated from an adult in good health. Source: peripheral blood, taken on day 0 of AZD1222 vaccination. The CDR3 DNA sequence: TGCGCCAGCAGCCAAGAATATGGGGGGGCGGTCCAAGAGACCCAGTACTTC. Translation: CASSQEYGGAVQETQYF.